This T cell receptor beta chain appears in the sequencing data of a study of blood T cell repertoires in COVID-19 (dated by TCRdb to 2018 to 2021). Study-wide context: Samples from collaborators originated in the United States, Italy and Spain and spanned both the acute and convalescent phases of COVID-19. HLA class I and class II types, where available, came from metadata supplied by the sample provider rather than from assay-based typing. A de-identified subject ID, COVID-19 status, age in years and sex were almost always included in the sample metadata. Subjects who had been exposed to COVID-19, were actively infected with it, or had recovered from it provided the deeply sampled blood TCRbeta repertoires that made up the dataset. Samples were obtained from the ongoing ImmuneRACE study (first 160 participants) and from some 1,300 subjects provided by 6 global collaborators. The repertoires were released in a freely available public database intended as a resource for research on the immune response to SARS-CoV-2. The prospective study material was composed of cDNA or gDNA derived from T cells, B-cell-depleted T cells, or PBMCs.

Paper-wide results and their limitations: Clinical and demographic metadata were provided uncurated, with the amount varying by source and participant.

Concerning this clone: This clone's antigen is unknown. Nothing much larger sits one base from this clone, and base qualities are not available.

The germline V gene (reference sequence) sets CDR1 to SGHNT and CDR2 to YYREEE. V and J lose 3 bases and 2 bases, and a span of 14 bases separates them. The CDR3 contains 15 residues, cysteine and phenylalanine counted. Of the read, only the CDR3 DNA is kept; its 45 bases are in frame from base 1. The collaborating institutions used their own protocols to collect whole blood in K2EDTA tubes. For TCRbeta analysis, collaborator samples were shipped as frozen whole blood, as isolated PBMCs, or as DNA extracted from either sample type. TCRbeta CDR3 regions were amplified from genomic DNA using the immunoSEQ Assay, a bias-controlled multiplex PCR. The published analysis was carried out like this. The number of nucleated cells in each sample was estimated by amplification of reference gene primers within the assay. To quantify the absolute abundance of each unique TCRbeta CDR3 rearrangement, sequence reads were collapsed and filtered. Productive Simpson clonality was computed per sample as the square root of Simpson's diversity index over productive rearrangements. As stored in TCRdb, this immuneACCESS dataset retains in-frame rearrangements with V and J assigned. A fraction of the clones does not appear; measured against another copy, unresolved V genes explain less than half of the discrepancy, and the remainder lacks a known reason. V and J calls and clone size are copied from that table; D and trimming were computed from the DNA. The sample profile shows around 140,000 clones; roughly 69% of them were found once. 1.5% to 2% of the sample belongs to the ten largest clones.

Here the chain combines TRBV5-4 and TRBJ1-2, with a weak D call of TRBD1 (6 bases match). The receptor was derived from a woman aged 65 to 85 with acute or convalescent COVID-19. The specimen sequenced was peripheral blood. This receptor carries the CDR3 CASSSNRVGNYGYTF. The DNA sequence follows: TGTGCCAGCAGCTCAAACAGGGTTGGGAACTATGGCTACACCTTC.